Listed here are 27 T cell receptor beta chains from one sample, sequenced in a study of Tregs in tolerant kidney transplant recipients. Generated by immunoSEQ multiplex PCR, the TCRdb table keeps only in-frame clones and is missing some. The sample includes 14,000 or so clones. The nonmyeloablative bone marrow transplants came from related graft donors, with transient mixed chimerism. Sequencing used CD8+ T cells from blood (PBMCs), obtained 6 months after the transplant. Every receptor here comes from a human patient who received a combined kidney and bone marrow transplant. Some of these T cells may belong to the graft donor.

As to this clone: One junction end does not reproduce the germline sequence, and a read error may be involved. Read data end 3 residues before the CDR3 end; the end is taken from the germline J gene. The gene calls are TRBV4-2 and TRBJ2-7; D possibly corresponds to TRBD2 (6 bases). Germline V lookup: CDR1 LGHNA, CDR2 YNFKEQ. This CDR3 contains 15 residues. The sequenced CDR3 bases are TGCGCCAGCAGCCAAGAGGGGACTCCCCGCTACGAG. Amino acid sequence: CASSQEGTPRYE. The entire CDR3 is CASSQEGTPRYEQYF.

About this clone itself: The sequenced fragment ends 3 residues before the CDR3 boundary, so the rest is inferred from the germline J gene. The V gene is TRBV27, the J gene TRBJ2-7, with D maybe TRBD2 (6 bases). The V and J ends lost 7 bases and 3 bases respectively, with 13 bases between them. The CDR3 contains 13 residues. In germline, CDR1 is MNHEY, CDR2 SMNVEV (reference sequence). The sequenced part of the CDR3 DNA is TGTGCCAGCAACCCCGCGGGAAACTACGAG. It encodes CASNPAGNYE. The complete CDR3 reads CASNPAGNYEQYF.

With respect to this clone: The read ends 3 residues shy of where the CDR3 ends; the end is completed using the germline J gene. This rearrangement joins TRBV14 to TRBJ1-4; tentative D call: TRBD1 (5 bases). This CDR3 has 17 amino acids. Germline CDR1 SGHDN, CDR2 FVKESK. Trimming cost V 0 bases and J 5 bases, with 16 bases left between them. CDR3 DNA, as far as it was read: TGTGCCAGCAGCCAAGATGGGGGGGACCCCAAGAATGAAAAA. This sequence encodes CASSQDGGDPKNEK. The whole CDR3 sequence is CASSQDGGDPKNEKLFF. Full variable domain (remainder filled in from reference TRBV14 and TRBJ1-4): EAGVTQFPSHSVIEKGQTVTLRCDPISGHDNLYWYRRVMGKEIKFLLHFVKESKQDESGMPNNRFLAERTGGTYSTLKVQPAELEDSGVYFCASSQDGGDPKNEKLFFGSGTQLSVL.

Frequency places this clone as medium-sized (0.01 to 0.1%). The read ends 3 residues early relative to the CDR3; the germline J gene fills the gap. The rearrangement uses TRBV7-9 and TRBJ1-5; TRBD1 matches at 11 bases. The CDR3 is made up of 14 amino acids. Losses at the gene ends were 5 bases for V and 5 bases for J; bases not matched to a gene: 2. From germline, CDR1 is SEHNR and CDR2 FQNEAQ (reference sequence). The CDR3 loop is CASSPGQGDQPQHF. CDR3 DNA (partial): TGTGCCAGCAGCCCGGGACAGGGGGATCAGCCC.

CDR3 amino acids: CASIISVGTGAYEQYF. CDR3 DNA (partial): TGTGCCAGTATTATCTCCGTTGGGACAGGAGCCTACGAG. The genes are TRBV19 and TRBJ2-7, with 8 bases lining up with TRBD1. The read halts 3 residues ahead of the CDR3 end, with the missing end drawn from the germline J gene. The CDR3 totals 16 residues. V was clipped by 7 bases and J by 2 bases; unmatched bases: 13. CDR1 LNHDA and CDR2 SQIVND come from the germline V gene (reference sequence). The full variable domain, with the rest looked up from reference TRBV19 and TRBJ2-7, is DGGITQSPKYLFRKEGQNVTLSCEQNLNHDAMYWYRQDPGQGLRLIYYSQIVNDFQKGDIAEGYSVSREKKESFPLTVTSAQKNPTAFYLCASIISVGTGAYEQYFGPGTRLTVT.

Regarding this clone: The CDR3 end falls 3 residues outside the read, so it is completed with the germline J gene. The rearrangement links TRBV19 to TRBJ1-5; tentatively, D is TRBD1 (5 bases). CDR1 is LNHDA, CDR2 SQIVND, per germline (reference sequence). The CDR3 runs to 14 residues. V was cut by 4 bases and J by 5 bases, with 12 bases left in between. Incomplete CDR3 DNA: TGTGCCAGTAGTAGAGCCAGAGGGGATCAGCCC. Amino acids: CASSRARGDQP. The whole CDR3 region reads CASSRARGDQPQHF.

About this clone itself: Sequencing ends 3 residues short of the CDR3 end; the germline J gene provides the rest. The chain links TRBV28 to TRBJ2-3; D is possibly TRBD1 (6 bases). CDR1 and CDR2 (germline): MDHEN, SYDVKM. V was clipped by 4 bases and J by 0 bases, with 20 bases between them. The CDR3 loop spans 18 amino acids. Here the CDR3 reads CASSSDSYLVTSTDTQYF. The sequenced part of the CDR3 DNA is TGTGCCAGCAGTTCGGACAGTTACCTTGTTACTAGCACAGATACG.

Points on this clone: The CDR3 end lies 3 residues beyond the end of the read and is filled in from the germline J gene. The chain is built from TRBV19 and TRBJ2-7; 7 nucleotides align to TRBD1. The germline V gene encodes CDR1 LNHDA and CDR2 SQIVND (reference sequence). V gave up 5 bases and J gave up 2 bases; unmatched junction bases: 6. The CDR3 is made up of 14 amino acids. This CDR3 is CASSPTGWPYEQYF. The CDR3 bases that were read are TGTGCCAGTAGTCCGACAGGGTGGCCCTACGAG.

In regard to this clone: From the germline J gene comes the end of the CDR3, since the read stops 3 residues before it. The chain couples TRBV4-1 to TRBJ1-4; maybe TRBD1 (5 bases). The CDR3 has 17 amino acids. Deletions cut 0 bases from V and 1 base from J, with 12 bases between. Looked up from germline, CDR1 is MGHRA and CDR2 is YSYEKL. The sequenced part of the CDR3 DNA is TGCGCCAGCAGCCAAGATCAGGGTTTGCGAACTAATGAAAAA. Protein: CASSQDQGLRTNEK. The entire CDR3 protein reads CASSQDQGLRTNEKLFF.

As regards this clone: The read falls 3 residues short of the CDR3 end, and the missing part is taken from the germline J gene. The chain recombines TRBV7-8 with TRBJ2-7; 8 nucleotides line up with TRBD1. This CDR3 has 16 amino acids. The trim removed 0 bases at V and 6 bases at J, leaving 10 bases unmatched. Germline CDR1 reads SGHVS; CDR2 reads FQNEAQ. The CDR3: CASSLALSGQEGEQYF. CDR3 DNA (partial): TGTGCCAGCAGCTTAGCGCTTTCGGGACAGGAGGGCGAG.

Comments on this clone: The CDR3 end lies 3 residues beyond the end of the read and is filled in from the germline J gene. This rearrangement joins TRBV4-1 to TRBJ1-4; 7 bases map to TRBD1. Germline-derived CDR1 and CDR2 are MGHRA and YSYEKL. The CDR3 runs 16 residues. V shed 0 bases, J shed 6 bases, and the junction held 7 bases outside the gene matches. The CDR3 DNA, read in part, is TGCGCCAGCAGCCAAGATGGGACAGCCCAGCATGAAAAA. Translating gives CASSQDGTAQHEK. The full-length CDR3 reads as CASSQDGTAQHEKLFF.

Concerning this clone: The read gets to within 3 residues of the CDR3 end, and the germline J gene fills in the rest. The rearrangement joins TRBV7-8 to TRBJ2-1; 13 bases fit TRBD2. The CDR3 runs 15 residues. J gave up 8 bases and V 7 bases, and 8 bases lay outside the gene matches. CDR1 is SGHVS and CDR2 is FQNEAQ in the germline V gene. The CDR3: CASTQLAGGTDEQFF. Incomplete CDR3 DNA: TGTGCCAGCACCCAACTAGCGGGAGGGACAGATGAG.

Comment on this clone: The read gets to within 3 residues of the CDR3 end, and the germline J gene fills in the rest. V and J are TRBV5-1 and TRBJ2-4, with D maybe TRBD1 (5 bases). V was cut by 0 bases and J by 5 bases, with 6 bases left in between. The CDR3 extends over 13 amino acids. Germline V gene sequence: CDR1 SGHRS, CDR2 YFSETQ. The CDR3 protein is CASSLGGENIQYF. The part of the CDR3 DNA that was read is TGCGCCAGCAGCTTGGGGGGCGAAAACATT.

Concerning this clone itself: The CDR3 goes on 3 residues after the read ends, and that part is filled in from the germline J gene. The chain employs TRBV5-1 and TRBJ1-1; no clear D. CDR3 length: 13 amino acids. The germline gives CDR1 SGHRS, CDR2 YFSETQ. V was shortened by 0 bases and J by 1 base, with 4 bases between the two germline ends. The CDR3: CASSLGANTEAFF. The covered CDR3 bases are TGCGCCAGCAGCTTGGGGGCGAACACTGAA.

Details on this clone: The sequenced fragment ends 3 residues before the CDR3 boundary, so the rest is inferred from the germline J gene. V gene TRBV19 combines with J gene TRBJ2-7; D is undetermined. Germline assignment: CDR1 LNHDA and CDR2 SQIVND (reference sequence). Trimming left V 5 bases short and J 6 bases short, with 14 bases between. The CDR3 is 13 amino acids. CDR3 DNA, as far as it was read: TGTGCCAGTAGTGTGGGCCGGAGTTCCGAG. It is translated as CASSVGRSSE. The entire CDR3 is CASSVGRSSEQYF.

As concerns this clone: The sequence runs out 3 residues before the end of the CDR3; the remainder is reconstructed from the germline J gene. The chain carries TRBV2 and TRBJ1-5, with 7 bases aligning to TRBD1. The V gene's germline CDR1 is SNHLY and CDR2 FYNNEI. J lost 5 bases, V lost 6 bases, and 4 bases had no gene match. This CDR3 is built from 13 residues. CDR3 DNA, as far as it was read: TGTGCCAGCAGGTCTACAGGGGATCAGCCC. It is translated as CASRSTGDQP. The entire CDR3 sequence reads CASRSTGDQPQHF.

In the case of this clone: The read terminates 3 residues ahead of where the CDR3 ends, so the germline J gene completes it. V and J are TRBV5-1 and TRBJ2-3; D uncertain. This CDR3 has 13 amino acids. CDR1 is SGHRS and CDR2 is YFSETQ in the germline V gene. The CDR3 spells CASSLLHQETQYF. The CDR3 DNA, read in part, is TGCGCCAGCAGCTTGTTACACCAAGAGACG. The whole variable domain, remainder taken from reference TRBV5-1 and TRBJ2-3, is KAGVTQTPRYLIKTRGQQVTLSCSPISGHRSVSWYQQTPGQGLQFLFEYFSETQRNKGNFPGRFSGRQFSNSRSEMNVSTLELGDSALYLCASSLLHQETQYFGPGTRLTVL.

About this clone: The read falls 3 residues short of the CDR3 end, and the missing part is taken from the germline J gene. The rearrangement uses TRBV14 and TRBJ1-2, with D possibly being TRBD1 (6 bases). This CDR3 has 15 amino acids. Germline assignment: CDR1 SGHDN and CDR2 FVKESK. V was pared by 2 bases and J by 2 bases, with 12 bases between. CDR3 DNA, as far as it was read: TGTGCCAGCAGCCAAACAGGGACATGGAACTATGGC. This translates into CASSQTGTWNYG. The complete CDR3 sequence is CASSQTGTWNYGYTF.

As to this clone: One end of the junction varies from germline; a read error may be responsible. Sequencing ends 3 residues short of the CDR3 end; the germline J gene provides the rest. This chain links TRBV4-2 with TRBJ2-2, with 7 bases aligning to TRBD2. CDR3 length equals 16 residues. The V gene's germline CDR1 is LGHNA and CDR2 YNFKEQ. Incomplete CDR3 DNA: TGCGCCAGCAGCCAAGATCCGGCGGGAGCGGTCGGGGAG. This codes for CASSQDPAGAVGE. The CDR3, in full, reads CASSQDPAGAVGELFF.

The DNA read from the CDR3 is TGCAGTGCTAGGGCCGCGAGCGGGCAGTCCTACGAG. The encoded protein is CSARAASGQSYE. The whole CDR3 reads CSARAASGQSYEQYF. This chain joins TRBV20-1 and TRBJ2-7; D may be TRBD2 (6 bases). The read falls 3 residues short of the CDR3 end, and the missing part is taken from the germline J gene. Germline V gene data show CDR1 as DFQATT and CDR2 as SNEGSKA (reference sequence). The V and J ends lost 3 bases and 1 base respectively, with 16 bases between them. The CDR3 contains 15 residues.

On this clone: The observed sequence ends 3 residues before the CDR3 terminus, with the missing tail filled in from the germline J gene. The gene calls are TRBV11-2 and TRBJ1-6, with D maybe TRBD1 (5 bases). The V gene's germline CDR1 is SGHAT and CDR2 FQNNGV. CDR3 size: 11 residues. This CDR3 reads CASSAQGALHF. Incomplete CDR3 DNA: TGTGCCAGCAGCGCCCAGGGAGCC.

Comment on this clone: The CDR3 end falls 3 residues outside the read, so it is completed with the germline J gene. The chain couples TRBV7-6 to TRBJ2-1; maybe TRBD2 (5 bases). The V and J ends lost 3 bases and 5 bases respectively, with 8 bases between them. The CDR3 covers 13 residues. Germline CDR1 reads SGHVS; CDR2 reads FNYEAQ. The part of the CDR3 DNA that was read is TGTGCCAGCAGCTTCGGAGCGGACAATGAG. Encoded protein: CASSFGADNE. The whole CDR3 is CASSFGADNEQFF. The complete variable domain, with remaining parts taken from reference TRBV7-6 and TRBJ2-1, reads GAGVSQSPRYKVTKRGQDVALRCDPISGHVSLYWYRQALGQGPEFLTYFNYEAQQDKSGLPNDRFSAERPEGSISTLTIQRTEQRDSAMYRCASSFGADNEQFFGPGTRLTVL.

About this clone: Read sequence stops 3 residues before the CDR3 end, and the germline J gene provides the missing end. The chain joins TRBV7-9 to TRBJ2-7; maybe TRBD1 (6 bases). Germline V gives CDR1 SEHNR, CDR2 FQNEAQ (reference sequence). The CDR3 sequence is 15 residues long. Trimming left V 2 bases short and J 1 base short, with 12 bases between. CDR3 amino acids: CASSLKDSLSYEQYF. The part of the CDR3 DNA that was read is TGTGCCAGCAGCTTAAAGGACAGCCTGTCCTACGAG.

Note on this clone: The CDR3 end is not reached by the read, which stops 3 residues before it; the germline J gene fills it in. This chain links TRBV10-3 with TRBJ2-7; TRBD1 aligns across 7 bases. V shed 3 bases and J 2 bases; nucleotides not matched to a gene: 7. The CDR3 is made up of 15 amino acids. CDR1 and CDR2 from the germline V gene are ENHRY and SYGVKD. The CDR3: CAISDQQGPPYEQYF. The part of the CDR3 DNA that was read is TGTGCCATCAGTGACCAACAGGGGCCCCCCTACGAG.

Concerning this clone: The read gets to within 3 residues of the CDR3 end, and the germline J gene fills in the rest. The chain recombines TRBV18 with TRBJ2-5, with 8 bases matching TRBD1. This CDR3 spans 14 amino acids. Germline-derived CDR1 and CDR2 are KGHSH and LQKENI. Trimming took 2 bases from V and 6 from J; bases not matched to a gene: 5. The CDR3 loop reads CASSPDRGAKTQYF. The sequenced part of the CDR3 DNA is TGTGCCAGCTCACCAGACAGGGGTGCGAAGACC.

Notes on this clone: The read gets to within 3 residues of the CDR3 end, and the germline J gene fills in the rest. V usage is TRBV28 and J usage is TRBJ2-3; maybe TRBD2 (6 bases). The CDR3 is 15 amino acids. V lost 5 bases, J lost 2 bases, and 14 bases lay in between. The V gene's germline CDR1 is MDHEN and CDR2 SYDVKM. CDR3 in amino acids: CASSPAGTSTDTQYF. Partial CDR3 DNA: TGTGCCAGCAGTCCCGCGGGGACTTCCACAGATACG. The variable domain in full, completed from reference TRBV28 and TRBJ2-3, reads DVKVTQSSRYLVKRTGEKVFLECVQDMDHENMFWYRQDPGLGLRLIYFSYDVKMKEKGDIPEGYSVSREKKERFSLILESASTNQTSMYLCASSPAGTSTDTQYFGPGTRLTVL.

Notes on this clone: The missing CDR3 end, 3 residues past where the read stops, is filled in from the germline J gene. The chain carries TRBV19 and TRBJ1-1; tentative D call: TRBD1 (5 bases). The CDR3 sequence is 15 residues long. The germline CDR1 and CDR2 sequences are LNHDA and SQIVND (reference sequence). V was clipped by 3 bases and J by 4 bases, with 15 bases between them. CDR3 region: CASSIGRGGVTEAFF. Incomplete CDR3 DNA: TGTGCCAGTAGTATTGGTCGGGGGGGAGTCACTGAA.